This TCR beta chain was recorded in a study of cytomegalovirus exposure and HLA in healthy donors. The study, taken as a whole, reports: Most TCR sequences were rare, but some public TCRs occurred in many donors.

Comment on this clone: What it recognizes is unknown.

Sequencing used immunoSEQ multiplex PCR; TCRdb keeps in-frame clones, though not all of them. The table includes 100,000 to 150,000 clones, 85% to 90% detected once. Per germline, CDR1 SGHNT and CDR2 YYREEE (reference sequence). This CDR3 is built from 16 residues. Trimming removed 0 bases from V and 0 bases from J; junction bases left unmatched: 1. The source of this sequence is a woman under 30 in good health and CMV-seronegative. The sample comprised PBMCs. The chain employs TRBV5-4 and TRBJ2-1, with 9 bases that match TRBD1. CDR3 nucleotides: TGTGCCAGCAGCTTGGAGACAGGGGGCTCCTACAATGAGCAGTTCTTC. It yields the protein CASSLETGGSYNEQFF.